This T cell receptor beta chain is from a study of blood T cells in healthy people across ages. Study observations and caveats: From one million sequenced T cells, diversity estimates were lower bounds. Greater diversity and more naive CD4+ cells were seen in long-lived donors than in aged donors.

It was with a sample-barcoded 5' primer and a J-beta primer mix that a second PCR of about 6 to 12 cycles was run. One entry per CDR3 protein, called by TCRdb with MiXCR from the 5' RACE reads. Here the sample spans some 1.4 million distinct CDR3 sequences, around 39% being singletons. Concerning this clonotype: Its antigen is unknown.

For every donor, a draw yielded approximately 9.9 milliliters of peripheral blood. The receptor was isolated from a woman younger than 35 in good health. Sequencing was done on a sample of blood.

CDR3: CASSARKGAQIDTQYF. The CDR3 nucleotides are TGTGCCAGCAGCGCTCGAAAGGGGGCGCAAATAGATACGCAGTATTTT. The chain employs TRBV28 and TRBJ2-3; 7 bases are shared with TRBD1. CDR3 size: 16 residues. V trimming: 6 bases; J trimming: 5 bases; junction bases outside the gene matches: 14. The germline V gene encodes CDR1 MDHEN and CDR2 SYDVKM.